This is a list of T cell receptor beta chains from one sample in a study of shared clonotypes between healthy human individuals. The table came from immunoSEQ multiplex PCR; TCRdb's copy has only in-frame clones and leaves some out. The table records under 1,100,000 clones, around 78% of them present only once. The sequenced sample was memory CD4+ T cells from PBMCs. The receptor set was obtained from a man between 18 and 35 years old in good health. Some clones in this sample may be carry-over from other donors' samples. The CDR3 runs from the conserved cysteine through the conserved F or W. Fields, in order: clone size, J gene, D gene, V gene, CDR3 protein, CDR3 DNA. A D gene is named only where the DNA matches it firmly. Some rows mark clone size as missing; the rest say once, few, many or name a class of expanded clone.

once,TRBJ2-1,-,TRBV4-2,CASSQDGNEQFF,TGTGCCAGCAGCCAAGATGGGAATGAGCAGTTCTTC
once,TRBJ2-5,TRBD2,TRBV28,CASNTRTSYQETQYF,TGTGCCAGCAACACCAGGACTAGCTACCAAGAGACCCAGTACTTC
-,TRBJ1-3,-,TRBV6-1,CASRLSANSGNTIYF,TGTGCCAGCAGGCTCTCGGCTAACTCTGGAAACACCATATATTTT
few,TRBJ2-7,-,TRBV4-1,CASSQGRATGKTYEQYF,TGCGCCAGCAGCCAAGGAAGGGCTACCGGGAAGACCTACGAGCAGTACTTC
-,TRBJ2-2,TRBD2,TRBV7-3,CASSPASGLTGELFF,TGTGCCAGCAGCCCCGCTAGCGGGCTGACCGGGGAGCTGTTTTTT
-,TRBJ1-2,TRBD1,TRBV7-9,CASSLGTGYGYTF,TGTGCCAGCAGCTTAGGGACAGGGTACGGCTACACCTTC
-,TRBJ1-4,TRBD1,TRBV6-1,CASSGDPGQFNEKLFF,TGTGCCAGCAGTGGGGACCCGGGACAGTTTAATGAAAAACTGTTTTTT
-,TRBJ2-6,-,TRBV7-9,CASSAINSGANVLTF,TGTGCCAGCAGCGCCATCAACTCTGGGGCCAACGTCCTGACTTTC
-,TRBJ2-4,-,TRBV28,CASSLGGVAKNIQYF,TGTGCCAGCAGTTTAGGCGGGGTAGCCAAAAACATTCAGTACTTC
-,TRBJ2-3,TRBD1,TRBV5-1,CASSKGTGDTDTQYF,TGCGCCAGCAGCAAAGGGACAGGGGACACAGATACGCAGTATTTT
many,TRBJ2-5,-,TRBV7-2,CASSLAFTWETQYF,TGTGCCAGCAGCTTAGCCTTCACCTGGGAGACCCAGTACTTC
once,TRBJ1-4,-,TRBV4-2,CASSQDVRGVYATNEKLFF,TGTGCCAGCAGCCAGGACGTACGGGGGGTATACGCAACTAATGAAAAACTGTTTTTT
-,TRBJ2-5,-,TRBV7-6,CASSLAWVRAKETQYF,TGTGCCAGCAGCTTAGCGTGGGTTCGGGCCAAAGAGACCCAGTACTTC
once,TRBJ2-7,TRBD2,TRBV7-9,CASSLGFGGEYEQYF,TGTGCCAGCAGCCTAGGTTTCGGGGGGGAGTACGAGCAGTACTTC
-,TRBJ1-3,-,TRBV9,CASSAQGSGNTIYF,TGTGCCAGCAGCGCACAGGGATCTGGAAACACCATATATTTT
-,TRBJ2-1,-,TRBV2,CASFPGTREQFF,TGTGCCAGCTTCCCCGGCACTCGCGAGCAGTTCTTC
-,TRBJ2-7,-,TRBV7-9,CASSLVLGLEQYF,TGTGCCAGCAGCTTAGTTCTAGGTCTCGAGCAGTACTTC
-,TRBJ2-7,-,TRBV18,CASSPNGYEQYF,TGTGCCAGCTCACCGAATGGGTACGAGCAGTACTTC
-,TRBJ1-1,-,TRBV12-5,CASGLVRGGNTEAFF,TGTGCTAGTGGTTTGGTAAGAGGGGGTAACACTGAAGCTTTCTTT
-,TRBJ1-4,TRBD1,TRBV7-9,CASSSTGELFF,TGTGCCAGCAGCTCCACAGGGGAACTGTTTTTT
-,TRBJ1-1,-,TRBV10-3,CAISEGGGTEAFF,TGTGCCATCAGTGAGGGGGGCGGCACTGAAGCTTTCTTT
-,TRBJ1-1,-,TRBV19,CASGHRANTEAFF,TGTGCCAGCGGCCACAGGGCGAACACTGAAGCTTTCTTT
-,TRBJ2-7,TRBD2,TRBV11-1,CASSLGLGYEQYF,TGTGCCAGCAGCCTGGGACTAGGGTACGAGCAGTACTTC
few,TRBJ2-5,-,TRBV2,CASSPHDRQETQYF,TGTGCCAGCAGCCCCCACGACAGGCAAGAGACCCAGTACTTC
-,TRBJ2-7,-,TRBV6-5,CASSSGRSYEQYF,TGTGCCAGCAGTTCCGGCAGATCCTACGAGCAGTACTTC
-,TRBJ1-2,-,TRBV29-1,CSVESGRNYGYTF,TGCAGCGTTGAATCGGGTAGAAACTATGGCTACACCTTC
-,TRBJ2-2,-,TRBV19,CASSILGGELFF,TGTGCCAGTAGTATCCTTGGCGGGGAGCTGTTTTTT
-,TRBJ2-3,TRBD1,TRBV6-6,CASRLQGATDTQYF,TGTGCCAGCAGATTACAGGGGGCCACAGATACGCAGTATTTT
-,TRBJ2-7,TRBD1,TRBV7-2,CASSRLQGVSYEQYF,TGTGCCAGCAGTCGCTTACAGGGGGTGTCCTACGAGCAGTACTTC
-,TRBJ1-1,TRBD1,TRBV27,CASSLKAGGNTEAFF,TGTGCCAGCAGTTTAAAGGCAGGGGGGAACACTGAAGCTTTCTTT
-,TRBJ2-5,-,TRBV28,CASSLSEPTASQETQYF,TGTGCCAGCAGTTTATCCGAACCGACGGCTAGCCAAGAGACCCAGTACTTC
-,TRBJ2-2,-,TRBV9,CASSPIVYGSGSDTGELFF,TGTGCCAGCAGCCCTATAGTGTACGGGAGTGGGAGCGACACCGGGGAGCTGTTTTTT
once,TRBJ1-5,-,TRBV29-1,CSVGWGGNQPQHF,TGCAGCGTTGGATGGGGAGGCAATCAGCCCCAGCATTTT
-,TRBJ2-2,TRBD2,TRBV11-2,CASSLDPLAANTGELFF,TGTGCCAGCAGCTTAGATCCGCTAGCGGCGAACACCGGGGAGCTGTTTTTT
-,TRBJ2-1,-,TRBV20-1,CSTRGVYEQFF,TGCAGTACCCGGGGAGTCTATGAGCAGTTCTTC
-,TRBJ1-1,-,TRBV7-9,CASNAGTNTEAFF,TGTGCCAGCAACGCAGGAACGAACACTGAAGCTTTCTTT
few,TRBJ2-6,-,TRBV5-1,CASSTDSGANVLTF,TGCGCCAGCAGCACGGACTCTGGGGCCAACGTCCTGACTTTC
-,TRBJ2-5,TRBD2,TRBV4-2,CASSQVLAGEQETQYF,TGTGCCAGCAGCCAAGTGTTGGCGGGAGAACAAGAGACCCAGTACTTC
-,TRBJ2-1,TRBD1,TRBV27,CASRLGTGVSANEQFF,TGTGCCAGCAGGCTGGGGACAGGGGTCTCGGCGAATGAGCAGTTCTTC
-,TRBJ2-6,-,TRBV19,CASSRGAHGANVLTF,TGTGCCAGTAGTAGGGGGGCGCATGGGGCCAACGTCCTGACTTTC
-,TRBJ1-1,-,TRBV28,CASLSGARTEAFF,TGTGCCAGCCTTTCGGGGGCGAGAACTGAAGCTTTCTTT
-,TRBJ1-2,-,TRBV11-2,CASSLDEMDYGYTF,TGTGCCAGCAGCTTAGATGAAATGGACTATGGCTACACCTTC
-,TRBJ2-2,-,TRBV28,CASSLSGSAGELFF,TGTGCCAGCAGTTTAAGCGGGTCGGCCGGGGAGCTGTTTTTT
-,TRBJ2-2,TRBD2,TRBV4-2,CASSQDYSGSAGELFF,TGTGCCAGCAGCCAAGATTATAGCGGGAGTGCCGGGGAGCTGTTTTTT
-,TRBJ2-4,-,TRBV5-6,CASSLLWANIQYF,TGTGCCAGCAGCTTGTTATGGGCGAACATTCAGTACTTC
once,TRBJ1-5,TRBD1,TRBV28,CASSPTGDPNQPQHF,TGTGCCAGCAGTCCTACAGGGGATCCTAATCAGCCCCAGCATTTT
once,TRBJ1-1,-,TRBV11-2,CASSVGPHTEAFF,TGTGCCAGCAGCGTAGGACCCCACACTGAAGCTTTCTTT
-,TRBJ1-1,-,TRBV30,CAWSGQFFNTEAFF,TGTGCCTGGAGTGGGCAATTCTTCAACACTGAAGCTTTCTTT
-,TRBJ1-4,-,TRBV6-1,CASSDRGSNEKLFF,TGTGCCAGCAGTGATCGGGGTTCGAACGAAAAACTGTTTTTT
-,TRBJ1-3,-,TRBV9,CASSVRGAGVSGNTIYF,TGTGCCAGCAGCGTTCGAGGGGCCGGCGTCTCTGGAAACACCATATATTTT
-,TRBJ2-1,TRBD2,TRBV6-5,CASSYRTSGSNEQFF,TGTGCCAGCAGTTACCGGACTAGCGGTTCCAATGAGCAGTTCTTC
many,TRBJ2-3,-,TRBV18,CASSPGQITDTQYF,TGTGCCAGCTCACCGGGGCAGATCACAGATACGCAGTATTTT
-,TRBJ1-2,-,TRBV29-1,CSVEVTNYGYTF,TGCAGCGTTGAGGTGACCAACTATGGCTACACCTTC
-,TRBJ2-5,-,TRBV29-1,CSGKQETQYF,TGCAGCGGGAAACAAGAGACCCAGTACTTC